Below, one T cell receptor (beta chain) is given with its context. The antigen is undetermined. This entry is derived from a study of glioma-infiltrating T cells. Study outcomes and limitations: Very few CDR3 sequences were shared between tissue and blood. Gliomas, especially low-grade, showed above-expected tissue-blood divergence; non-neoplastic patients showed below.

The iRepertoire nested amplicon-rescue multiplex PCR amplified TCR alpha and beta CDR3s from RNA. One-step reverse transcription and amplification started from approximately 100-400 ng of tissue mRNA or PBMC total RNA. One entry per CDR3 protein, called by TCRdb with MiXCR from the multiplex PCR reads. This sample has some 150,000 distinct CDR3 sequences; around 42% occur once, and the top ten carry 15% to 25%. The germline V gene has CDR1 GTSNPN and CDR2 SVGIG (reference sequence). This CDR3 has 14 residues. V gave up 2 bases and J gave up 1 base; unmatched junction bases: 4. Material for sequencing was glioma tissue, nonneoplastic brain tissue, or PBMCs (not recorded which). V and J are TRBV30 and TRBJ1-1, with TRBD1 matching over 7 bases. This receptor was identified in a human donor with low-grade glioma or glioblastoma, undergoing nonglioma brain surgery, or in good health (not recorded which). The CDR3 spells CAWSHNRGNTEAFF. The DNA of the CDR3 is TGTGCCTGGAGTCATAACAGGGGGAACACTGAAGCTTTCTTT. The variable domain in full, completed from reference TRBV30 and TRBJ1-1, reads SQTIHQWPATLVQPVGSPLSLECTVEGTSNPNLYWYRQAAGRGLQLLFYSVGIGQISSEVPQNLSASRPQDRQFILSSKKLLLSDSGFYLCAWSHNRGNTEAFFGQGTRLTVV.